Listed below are T cell receptor beta chains from one sample, sequenced in a study of T-cell reconstitution after alpha-beta-depleted transplantation in children. TCRdb reprocessed the PCR reads with MiXCR, giving one entry per CDR3 protein. The data contain around 680,000 distinct CDR3 sequences, 16% of them singletons. The material sequenced was PBMCs from the stem cell graft donor, taken from the stem cell graft. The receptor set was obtained from a human donor who donated a stem cell graft to a child with acute myeloid leukemia. CDR3s leave out the opening cysteine and the closing phenylalanine or tryptophan. Some rows have no size entry. The others give once, few or many, or a class for an expanded clone.

abundance: many
j_gene: TRBJ1-3
v_gene: TRBV10-3
CDR3aa: AISKIDVNTGNTIY

abundance: few
j_gene: TRBJ2-3
v_gene: TRBV10-3
CDR3aa: AIRENAFVASSAADTQY

abundance: many
j_gene: TRBJ1-5
v_gene: TRBV15
CDR3aa: ATNRAGANQPQH

abundance: NA
j_gene: TRBJ1-6
v_gene: TRBV27
CDR3aa: ASSWNNSPLH

abundance: many
j_gene: TRBJ2-5
v_gene: TRBV20-1
CDR3aa: SALGAVRETQY

abundance: NA
j_gene: TRBJ2-3
v_gene: TRBV5-2
CDR3aa: ESCLRGEGTDTQY

abundance: NA
j_gene: TRBJ2-2
v_gene: TRBV5-1
CDR3aa: ASSLASNTGELF

abundance: NA
j_gene: TRBJ2-3
v_gene: TRBV5-1
CDR3aa: ASTFSGDTDTQY

abundance: NA
j_gene: TRBJ2-5
v_gene: TRBV6-2/TRBV6-3
CDR3aa: ASSLDAGRETQY

abundance: many
j_gene: TRBJ2-1
v_gene: TRBV20-1
CDR3aa: SASPGGSYNEQF

abundance: NA
j_gene: TRBJ2-6
v_gene: TRBV11-2
CDR3aa: ASSLVGQVLSGANVLT

abundance: many
j_gene: TRBJ1-6
v_gene: TRBV5-5
CDR3aa: ASSFTGEDSPLH

abundance: NA
j_gene: TRBJ1-5
v_gene: TRBV20-1
CDR3aa: SASPGSHSNQPQH

abundance: many
j_gene: TRBJ1-1
v_gene: TRBV20-1
CDR3aa: SAKRSNTEAF

abundance: few
j_gene: TRBJ1-1
v_gene: TRBV5-5
CDR3aa: ASSLAAPPEAF

abundance: many
j_gene: TRBJ1-1
v_gene: TRBV20-1
CDR3aa: SAPAGSEAF

abundance: many
j_gene: TRBJ1-5
v_gene: TRBV20-1
CDR3aa: SAGDRSQPQH

abundance: NA
j_gene: TRBJ2-1
v_gene: TRBV12-3/TRBV12-4
CDR3aa: ASSNPLWTSGRYNEQF

abundance: many
j_gene: TRBJ2-5
v_gene: TRBV20-1
CDR3aa: SARTGVVETQY

abundance: few
j_gene: TRBJ2-1
v_gene: TRBV20-1
CDR3aa: SASGLAGGPSYNEQF

abundance: NA
j_gene: TRBJ1-5
v_gene: TRBV7-2
CDR3aa: ASTRRGESQPQH

abundance: many
j_gene: TRBJ2-1
v_gene: TRBV9
CDR3aa: ASSVGTGGFNEQF